These T cell receptor beta chains were read from a single sample in a study of metastatic and nonmetastatic thyroid tumors. TCRdb re-analyzed the PCR reads using MiXCR. Among roughly 38,000 clones listed, approximately 20% were seen once. Sample: blood. Receptors were obtained from a female donor with papillary thyroid cancer or a benign thyroid nodule (not recorded which). Some clones in this sample may be carry-over from other donors' samples. The CDR3 runs from the conserved cysteine through the conserved F or W. The D gene is left open where the match is weak. Size tells how often a clone was seen (once, few, many) or the class of an expanded clone, and some rows leave it out.

>TRBJ1-1|TRBV7-2|many|-
CASSLAGSLMNTEAFF
TGTGCCAGCAGCTTAGCTGGGAGCTTGATGAACACTGAAGCTTTCTTT
>TRBJ1-2|TRBV20-1|many|-
CSALPGRTSYGYTF
TGCAGTGCTCTGCCTGGACGGACCTCCTATGGCTACACCTTC
>TRBJ2-3|TRBV6-1|many|TRBD1
CASSLQGAADTQYF
TGTGCCAGCAGCCTGCAGGGGGCTGCAGATACGCAGTATTTT
>TRBJ1-4|TRBV10-3|many|-
CATGVQGPEKLFF
TGTGCCACCGGGGTTCAGGGTCCTGAAAAACTGTTTTTT
>TRBJ1-6|TRBV11-3|-|-
CASSQAGSHVGSPLHF
TGTGCCAGCAGCCAAGCCGGGTCCCATGTGGGATCACCCCTCCACTTT
>TRBJ2-3|TRBV11-2|many|-
CASTSGADTQYF
TGTGCCAGCACCTCAGGTGCAGATACGCAGTATTTT
>TRBJ2-1|TRBV7-3|many|TRBD1
CASSLRQGNEQFF
TGTGCCAGCAGCTTACGACAGGGGAATGAGCAGTTCTTC
>TRBJ1-2|TRBV25-1|-|-
CASSAGTNDGYTF
TGTGCCAGCAGTGCCGGGACAAATGATGGCTACACCTTC
>TRBJ1-1|TRBV4-2|many|-
CASSQDSAVNTEAFF
TGTGCCAGCAGCCAAGATAGTGCGGTGAACACTGAAGCTTTCTTT
>TRBJ2-5|TRBV27|few|-
CASSSLGHGWETQYF
TGTGCCAGCAGTTCTCTGGGACATGGATGGGAGACCCAGTACTTC
>TRBJ1-1|TRBV4-1|-|-
CASSLGLNTEAFF
TGCGCCAGCAGCCTTGGACTGAACACTGAAGCTTTCTTT